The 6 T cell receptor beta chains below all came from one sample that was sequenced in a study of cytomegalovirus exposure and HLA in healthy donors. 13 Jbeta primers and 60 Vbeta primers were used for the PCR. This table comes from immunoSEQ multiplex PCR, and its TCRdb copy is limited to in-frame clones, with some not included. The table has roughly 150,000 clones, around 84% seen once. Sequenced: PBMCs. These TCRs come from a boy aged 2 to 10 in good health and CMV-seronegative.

In nucleotides, the CDR3 is TGTGCCAGCAGCCCCCAGCGCGGCGAGCAGTACTTC. Its translation is CASSPQRGEQYF. V is TRBV6-5 and J is TRBJ2-5; D gene ambiguous. The better agreement between TRBJ2-7 and the DNA end casts doubt on the J call. This CDR3 spans 12 amino acids. Germline CDR1 MNHEY, CDR2 SVGAGI.

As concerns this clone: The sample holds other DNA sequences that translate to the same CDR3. CDR3 nucleotides: TGTGCCACCAGCAGGGGGACTGGATCCTACGAGCAGTACTTC. Its protein is CATSRGTGSYEQYF. The chain employs TRBV15 and TRBJ2-7; D might be TRBD2 (6 bases). The CDR3 has 14 amino acids. Deletions cut 3 bases from V and 1 base from J, with 10 bases between. The germline gives CDR1 LNHNV, CDR2 YYDKDF (reference sequence).

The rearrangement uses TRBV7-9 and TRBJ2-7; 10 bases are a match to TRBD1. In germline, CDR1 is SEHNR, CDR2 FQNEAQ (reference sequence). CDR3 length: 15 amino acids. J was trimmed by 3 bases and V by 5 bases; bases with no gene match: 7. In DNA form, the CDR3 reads TGTGCCAGCAGCGACTACCGGGACAGGGGCTACGAGCAGTACTTC. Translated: CASSDYRDRGYEQYF.

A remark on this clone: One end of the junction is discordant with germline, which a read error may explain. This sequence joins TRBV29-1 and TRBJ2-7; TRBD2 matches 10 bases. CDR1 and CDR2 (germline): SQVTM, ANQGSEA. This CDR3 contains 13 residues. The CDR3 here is CSVVRAGGDDQYF. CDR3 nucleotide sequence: TGCAGCGTTGTTCGAGCGGGAGGGGACGATCAGTACTTC.

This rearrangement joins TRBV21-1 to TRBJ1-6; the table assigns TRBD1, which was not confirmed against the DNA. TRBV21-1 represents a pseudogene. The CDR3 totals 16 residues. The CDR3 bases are TGTGCCAGCAGCGGGGCAGAGGCAGGGGGTAATTCACCCCTCCACTTT. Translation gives CASSGAEAGGNSPLHF.

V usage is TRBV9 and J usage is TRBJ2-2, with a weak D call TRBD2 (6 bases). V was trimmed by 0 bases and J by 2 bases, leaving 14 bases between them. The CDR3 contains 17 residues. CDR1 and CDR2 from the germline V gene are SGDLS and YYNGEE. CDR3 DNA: TGTGCCAGCAGCGTAGATTTTACGGGACTCAACACCGGGGAGCTGTTTTTT. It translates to CASSVDFTGLNTGELFF.